The T cell receptor (beta chain) under discussion was sequenced for a study of beta chain features in type 1 diabetes. Cell sorting via CD45RO/CCR7/CD25/CD127/CD95/CD27 was performed to obtain CD4+ naive, central memory, regulatory and stem cell-like memory cells. Trimming left V 4 bases short and J 0 bases short, with 20 bases between. In germline, CDR1 is SGHTS, CDR2 YDEGEE. The CDR3 contains 18 residues. The authors reverse transcribed all of the isolated RNA, so sequencing captured expressed TCRB transcripts. Profiled with immunoSEQ multiplex PCR; TCRdb holds only in-frame clones, not every one. The sample has about 370,000 clones, 9.5% to 10% seen once. This clone was seen repeatedly, ten times or more. No antigen is known for it. Study-level points and caveats: Shortening that was moderate but significant affected the TCRB CDR3s of Type 1 diabetes patients in all four CD4+ subsets.

The source of this sequence is a man under 40 with type 1 diabetes. The V and J genes are TRBV5-8 and TRBJ2-1, with TRBD2 as a possible D gene (6 bases). Sequenced material: central memory CD4+ T cells from blood. CDR3 nucleotide sequence: TGTGCCAGCAGCCTGGCCCCGACTAGTCAGAGCTCCTACAATGAGCAGTTCTTC. Protein sequence: CASSLAPTSQSSYNEQFF.